A single sample gave rise to the 20 T cell receptor beta chains below, sequenced in a study of CD4 and CD8 cells across lung adenocarcinoma regions. TCRdb ran MiXCR on the PCR reads and lists one entry per CDR3 protein. The repertoire has several thousand distinct CDR3 sequences, under 50% of them found once; the top ten carry less than 97%. The material sequenced was CD8+ T cells from the center of a lung tumor. The receptors were sampled from a male donor with lung adenocarcinoma. The CD4 and CD8 labels of this study may be unreliable.

The rearrangement joins TRBV6-1 to TRBJ2-5, with 9 bases lining up with TRBD2. CDR3 length equals 16 residues. Germline V gene sequence: CDR1 MNHNS, CDR2 SASEGT. The junction had 13 bases not matched to a gene; V was cut back by 6 bases and J by 5 bases. This chain's CDR3 is CASRTRRDTSGETQYF. In nucleotides, the CDR3 is TGTGCCAGCAGGACCAGACGGGATACTAGCGGGGAGACCCAGTACTTC.

This clonotype was detected many times. This rearrangement joins TRBV6-6 to TRBJ2-5; D is unclear. The germline V and J ends were trimmed by 7 bases and 2 bases, with 5 bases remaining between them. The germline V gene has CDR1 MNHNY and CDR2 SVGAGI (reference sequence). The CDR3 is 11 residues long. The CDR3 DNA reads TGTGCCAGCACCCCTCAAGAGACCCAGTACTTC. Encoded protein: CASTPQETQYF.

This clonotype appeared many times. The J gene is TRBJ2-3, the V gene TRBV27; 10 positions match TRBD2. The CDR3 is 12 residues long. V shed 9 bases, J shed 6 bases, and the junction held 3 bases outside the gene matches. From germline, CDR1 is MNHEY and CDR2 SMNVEV (reference sequence). The DNA of the CDR3 is TGTGCCAGTCTTAGCGGGGGGGATACGCAGTATTTT. This translates into CASLSGGDTQYF.

V usage is TRBV6-1 and J usage is TRBJ2-3, with D unclear. The better agreement between TRBJ2-5 and the DNA end casts doubt on the J call. Germline V gene sequence: CDR1 MNHNS, CDR2 SASEGT. The CDR3 sequence is 13 residues long. This CDR3 reads CASSTTVWGTQYF. In nucleotides, the CDR3 is TGTGCCAGCAGTACCACGGTTTGGGGGACCCAGTACTTC.

This clonotype was picked up many times. The V call is TRBV6-5, the J call TRBJ2-5, with D unclear. The CDR3 consists of 12 residues. Germline V gives CDR1 MNHEY, CDR2 SVGAGI. The V gene lost 6 bases and the J gene lost 5 bases, with 10 bases spanning the gap. Here the CDR3 DNA reads TGTGCCAGCAGCGCTTACCGTGAGACCCAGTACTTC. Amino acids: CASSAYRETQYF.

This clonotype was counted between two and nine times. A single base separates this from a much larger clone, so it may be a read error. This chain uses TRBV11-1 with TRBJ2-1, with D unclear. CDR1 is SGHAT and CDR2 is FQDESV in the germline V gene (reference sequence). CDR3 length: 13 residues. V was shortened by 4 bases and J by 13 bases, with 17 bases between the two germline ends. This CDR3 is CASSYGLQETQFF. The DNA of the CDR3 is TGTGCCAGCAGCTACGGGTTGCAAGAGACCCAGTTCTTC. Based on the CDR3 plus reference TRBV11-1 and TRBJ2-1, the full variable domain is EAEVAQSPRYKITEKSQAVAFWCDPISGHATLYWYRQILGQGPELLVQFQDESVVDDSQLPKDRFSAERLKGVDSTLKIQPAELGDSAMYLCASSYGLQETQFFGPGTRLTVL.

Concerning this clonotype: Mismatch with germline at one junction end may stem from a read error. V usage is TRBV6-4 and J usage is TRBJ2-3; D is perhaps TRBD2 (5 bases). CDR3 length: 13 amino acids. Per the germline V gene, CDR1 is MRHNA and CDR2 is SNTAGT. The CDR3 DNA reads as TGTGCCAGGAGGGTGTGGGCCACAGACATGCAGTATTTC. This sequence encodes CARRVWATDMQYF.

V and J are TRBV27 and TRBJ2-1, with a weak D call TRBD2 (6 bases). Germline V gene lookup returns CDR1 MNHEY and CDR2 SMNVEV (reference sequence). The V gene lost 6 bases and the J gene lost 2 bases, with 14 bases spanning the gap. This CDR3 is 15 amino acids long. The CDR3: CASSARRAPYNEQFF. CDR3 DNA: TGTGCCAGCAGCGCCAGGAGGGCCCCCTACAATGAGCAGTTCTTC.

This clonotype was detected only a few times. Its ends do not fully match the called genes, so a read error is possible. The rearrangement uses TRBV7-6 and TRBJ1-1, with D uncertain. Germline CDR1 reads SGHVS; CDR2 reads FNYEAQ. CDR3 size: 13 residues. CDR3 nucleotides: TGTGCCAGCAGCGCCGCAGGACGGACTGTAGCTTTCTTT. Protein product: CASSAAGRTVAFF.

This clonotype was detected only a few times. The chain uses TRBV7-2 and TRBJ2-1; D not certain. Near its end, the DNA agrees better with TRBJ2-5, so the J call may be wrong. The CDR3 has 11 amino acids. The V gene's germline CDR1 is SGHTA and CDR2 FQGNSA. DNA of the CDR3: TGTGCCAGCAGCTTAACCGAGACCCAGTACTTC. This gives the protein CASSLTETQYF.

The chain joins TRBV27 to TRBJ2-5; TRBD1 matches at 7 bases. The CDR3 has 13 amino acids. Per the germline V gene, CDR1 is MNHEY and CDR2 is SMNVEV (reference sequence). V gave up 1 base and J gave up 11 bases; unmatched junction bases: 7. CDR3 coding DNA: TGTGCCAGCAGTTTATATACAGGGGTGGAGCAGTACTTC. It codes for CASSLYTGVEQYF.

The chain uses TRBV7-2 and TRBJ2-3, with TRBD1 identical over 8 bases. Germline trimming cut 3 bases from V and 0 bases from J; bases unmatched to any gene: 8. This CDR3 has 17 residues. Germline CDR1 SGHTA, CDR2 FQGNSA. DNA for the CDR3: TGTGCCAGCAGCTTTGGGGGCGGACAGGGAAGCACAGATACGCAGTATTTT. Residues: CASSFGGGQGSTDTQYF. The variable domain in full, completed from reference TRBV7-2 and TRBJ2-3, reads GAGVSQSPSNKVTEKGKDVELRCDPISGHTALYWYRQSLGQGLEFLIYFQGNSAPDKSGLPSDRFSAERTGGSVSTLTIQRTQQEDSAVYLCASSFGGGQGSTDTQYFGPGTRLTVL.

In this sample, this clonotype turned up a few times. This chain connects TRBV6-2 or TRBV6-3 to TRBJ2-5; D call uncertain. This CDR3 contains 14 residues. Trimming took 2 bases from V and 2 from J, leaving 9 bases between them. Germline CDR1 reads MNHEY; CDR2 reads SVGEGT. DNA for the CDR3: TGTGCCAGCAGTTACGCGACGCCTCAAGAGACCCAGTACTTC. Protein: CASSYATPQETQYF.

Concerning this clonotype itself: At one end the junction does not follow the germline gene, possibly because of a read error. The rearrangement joins TRBV6-4 to TRBJ2-2, with D maybe TRBD1 (5 bases). The length of the CDR3 is 13 residues. Germline lookup yields CDR1 MRHNA and CDR2 SNTAGT. Here the CDR3 reads CASSDLSTGTLYF. CDR3 nucleotides: TGTGCCAGCAGTGATTTGAGCACAGGTACGCTGTATTTT.

This clonotype has ten or more counts. V gene TRBV7-3 combines with J gene TRBJ2-2; D may be TRBD2 (5 bases). V was clipped by 2 bases and J by 1 base, with 17 bases between them. Germline V gene sequence: CDR1 SGHTA, CDR2 FQGTGA. The CDR3 extends over 18 amino acids. CDR3 in DNA: TGTGCCAGCAGCTTAGCCGGGGTTGGCCGCGTGAACACCGGGGAGCTGTTTTTT. It specifies CASSLAGVGRVNTGELFF.

This clonotype was detected a few times. The V gene is TRBV27, the J gene TRBJ2-1; TRBD2 matches 10 bases. V lost 5 bases, J lost 2 bases, and 3 bases stayed unmatched. CDR1 and CDR2 from the germline V gene are MNHEY and SMNVEV (reference sequence). The CDR3 runs to 15 residues. The CDR3 sequence: CASSRLAGTYNEQFF. In DNA form, the CDR3 reads TGTGCCAGCAGTCGACTAGCGGGCACCTACAATGAGCAGTTCTTC.

This clonotype was observed once. DNA for the CDR3: TGTGCCAGCAGCTTAGCCAGGGGAGAGACCCAGTACTTC. It translates to CASSLARGETQYF. The J gene is TRBJ2-1, the V gene TRBV7-2; D perhaps matches TRBD1 (6 bases). The tail of the sequence fits TRBJ2-5 better, so the J call may be wrong. This CDR3 is built from 13 residues. CDR1 and CDR2 from the germline V gene are SGHTA and FQGNSA.

About this clonotype: Relative to the germline gene, one junction end is altered; a read error may explain this. The chain recombines TRBV27 with TRBJ2-3; D remains unclear. The CDR3 length is 13 residues. Germline lookup yields CDR1 MNHEY and CDR2 SMNVEV (reference sequence). As DNA, the CDR3 is TGTGCCAGCAGGTTAAGCCGCACAGACACTCAGTATTTC. Encoded protein: CASRLSRTDTQYF.

Worth noting for this clonotype: At one end the junction does not follow the germline gene, possibly because of a read error. V usage is TRBV11-2 and J usage is TRBJ2-5, with D perhaps TRBD1 or TRBD2 (6 bases each). The germline CDR1 and CDR2 sequences are SGHAT and FQNNGV. The CDR3 runs to 15 residues. The CDR3 loop reads CARGPGGSAQETQYF. CDR3 bases: TGTGCCAGGGGCCCCGGGGGCAGTGCCCAAGAGACGCAGTACTTC.

A note on this clonotype: With a much larger clone just one base away, this may be a read error. V and J are TRBV27 and TRBJ2-2; 7 bases line up with TRBD1. This CDR3 is built from 13 residues. Germline V gives CDR1 MNHEY, CDR2 SMNVEV (reference sequence). CDR3 sequence reads: CASSLRRAGGLFF. In nucleotides, the CDR3 is TGTGCCAGCAGTTTACGCCGGGCAGGGGGGCTGTTTTTT.